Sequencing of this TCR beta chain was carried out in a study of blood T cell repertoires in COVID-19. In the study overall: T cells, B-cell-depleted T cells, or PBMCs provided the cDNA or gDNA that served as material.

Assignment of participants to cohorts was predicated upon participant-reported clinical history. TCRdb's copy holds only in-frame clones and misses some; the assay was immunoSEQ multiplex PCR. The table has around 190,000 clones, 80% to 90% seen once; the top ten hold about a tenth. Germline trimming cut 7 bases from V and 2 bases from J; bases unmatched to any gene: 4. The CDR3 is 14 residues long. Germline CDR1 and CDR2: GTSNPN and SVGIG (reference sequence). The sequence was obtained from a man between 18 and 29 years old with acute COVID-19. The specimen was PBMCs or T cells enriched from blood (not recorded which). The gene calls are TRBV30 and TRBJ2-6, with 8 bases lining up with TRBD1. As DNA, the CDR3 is TGTGCCTTGACAGGGGTCGCTGGGGCCAACGTCCTGACTTTC. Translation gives CALTGVAGANVLTF.